The source of this T cell receptor (beta chain) is a study of cytomegalovirus exposure and HLA in healthy donors. Study-level findings and limits: A later analysis reportedly identified an Asian-associated ancestry cluster as carrying fewer N-insertions than the roughly 670-donor mean. Per a prior analysis, the majority of TCR beta V segments were productive roughly 90% or roughly 30% of the time.

As concerns this clone: The antigen is undetermined.

Trimming took 1 base from V and 5 from J, leaving 5 bases between them. This CDR3 contains 12 residues. CDR1 is SGHNT and CDR2 is YYREEE in the germline V gene (reference sequence). The PCR ran on 60 Vbeta and 13 Jbeta primers. Measured with immunoSEQ multiplex PCR; TCRdb has only the in-frame clones, and not every one. The sample totals some 110,000 clones; its top ten clones hold roughly 2%. This clonotype was sampled from a man between 35 and 55 years old in good health and CMV-seronegative. The sequencing input was PBMCs. V gene TRBV5-4 combines with J gene TRBJ2-3; D unresolved. CDR3 loop: CASSLRKDTQYF. As DNA, the CDR3 is TGTGCCAGCAGCTTGCGTAAAGATACGCAGTATTTT.